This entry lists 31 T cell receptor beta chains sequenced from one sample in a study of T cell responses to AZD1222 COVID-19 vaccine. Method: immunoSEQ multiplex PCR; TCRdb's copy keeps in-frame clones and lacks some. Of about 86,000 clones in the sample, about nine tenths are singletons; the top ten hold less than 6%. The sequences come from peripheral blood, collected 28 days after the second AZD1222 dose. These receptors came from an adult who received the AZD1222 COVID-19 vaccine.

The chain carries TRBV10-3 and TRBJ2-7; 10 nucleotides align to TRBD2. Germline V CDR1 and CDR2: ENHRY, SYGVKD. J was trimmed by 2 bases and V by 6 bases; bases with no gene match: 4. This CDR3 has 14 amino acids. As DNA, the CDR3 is TGTGCCATCAGCATAGCGGGGGGCGCCTACGAGCAGTACTTC. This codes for CAISIAGGAYEQYF.

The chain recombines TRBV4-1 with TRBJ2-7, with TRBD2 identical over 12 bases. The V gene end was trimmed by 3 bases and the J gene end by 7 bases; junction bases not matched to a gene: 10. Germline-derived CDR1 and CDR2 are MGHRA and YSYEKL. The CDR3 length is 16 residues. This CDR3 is CASSHHGLAGSGEQYF. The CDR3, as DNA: TGCGCCAGCAGCCATCACGGACTAGCGGGGTCCGGGGAGCAGTACTTC.

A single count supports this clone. CDR3 coding DNA: TGCGCCAGCAGACACCGGACCGGGGTCCCTAACTACGAGCAGTACTTC. Its translation: CASRHRTGVPNYEQYF. V gene TRBV10-2 combines with J gene TRBJ2-7, with D possibly matching TRBD2 (5 bases). Germline CDR1 reads WSHSY; CDR2 reads SAAADI. Between the trimmed V and J ends, which lost 6 bases and 3 bases, there was a span of 21 bases. The CDR3 consists of 16 residues.

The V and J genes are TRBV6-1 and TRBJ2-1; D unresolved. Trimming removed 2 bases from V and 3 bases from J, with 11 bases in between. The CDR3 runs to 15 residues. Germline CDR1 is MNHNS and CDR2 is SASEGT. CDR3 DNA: TGTGCCAGCAGTGAAACTTGGACGGACTACAATGAGCAGTTCTTC. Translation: CASSETWTDYNEQFF.

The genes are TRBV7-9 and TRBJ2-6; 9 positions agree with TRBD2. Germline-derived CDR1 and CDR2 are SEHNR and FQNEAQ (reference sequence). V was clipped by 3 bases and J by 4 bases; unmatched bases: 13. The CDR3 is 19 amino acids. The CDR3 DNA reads TGTGCCAGCAGCTTGTTATCGCGGGGGGGCCGAACAGGGGCCAACGTCCTGACTTTC. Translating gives CASSLLSRGGRTGANVLTF.

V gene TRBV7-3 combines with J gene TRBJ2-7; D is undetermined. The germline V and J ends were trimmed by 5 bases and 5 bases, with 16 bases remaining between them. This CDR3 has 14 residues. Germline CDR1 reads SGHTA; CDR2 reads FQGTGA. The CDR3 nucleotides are TGTGCCAGCAGCCCAAGGCAGGCCAGGAACGAGCAGTACTTC. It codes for CASSPRQARNEQYF.

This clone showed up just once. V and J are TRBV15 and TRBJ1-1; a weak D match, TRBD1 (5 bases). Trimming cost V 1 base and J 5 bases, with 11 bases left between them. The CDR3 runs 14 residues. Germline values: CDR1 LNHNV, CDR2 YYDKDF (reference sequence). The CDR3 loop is CATSRVQGETEAFF. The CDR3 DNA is TGTGCCACCAGCAGAGTTCAGGGCGAGACTGAAGCTTTCTTT.

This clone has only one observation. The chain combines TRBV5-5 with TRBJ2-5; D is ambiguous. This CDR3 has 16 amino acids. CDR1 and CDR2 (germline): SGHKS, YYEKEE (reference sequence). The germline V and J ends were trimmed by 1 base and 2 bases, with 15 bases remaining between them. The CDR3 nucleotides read TGTGCCAGCAGCTTGTATCCAAGAGGTCGGCAAGAGACCCAGTACTTC. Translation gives CASSLYPRGRQETQYF.

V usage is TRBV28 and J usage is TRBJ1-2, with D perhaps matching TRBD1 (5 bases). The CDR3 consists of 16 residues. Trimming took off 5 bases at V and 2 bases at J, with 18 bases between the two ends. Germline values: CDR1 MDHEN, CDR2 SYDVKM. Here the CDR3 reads CASSDQGRVLNYGYTF. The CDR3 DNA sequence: TGTGCCAGCAGTGACCAGGGTAGGGTACTCAACTATGGCTACACCTTC.

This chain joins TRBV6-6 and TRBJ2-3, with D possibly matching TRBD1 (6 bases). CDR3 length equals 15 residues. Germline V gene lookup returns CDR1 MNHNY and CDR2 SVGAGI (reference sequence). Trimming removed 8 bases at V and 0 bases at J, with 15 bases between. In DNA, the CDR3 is TGTGCCAGCTGGACTTGGGGGCACAGCACAGATACGCAGTATTTT. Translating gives CASWTWGHSTDTQYF.

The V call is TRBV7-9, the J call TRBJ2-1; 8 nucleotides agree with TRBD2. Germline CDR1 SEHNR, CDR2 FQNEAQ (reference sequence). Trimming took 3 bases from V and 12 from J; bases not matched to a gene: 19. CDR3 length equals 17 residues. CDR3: CASSLGAGAVPRGRQFF. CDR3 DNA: TGTGCCAGCAGCTTGGGAGCGGGGGCCGTACCAAGAGGGAGGCAGTTCTTC.

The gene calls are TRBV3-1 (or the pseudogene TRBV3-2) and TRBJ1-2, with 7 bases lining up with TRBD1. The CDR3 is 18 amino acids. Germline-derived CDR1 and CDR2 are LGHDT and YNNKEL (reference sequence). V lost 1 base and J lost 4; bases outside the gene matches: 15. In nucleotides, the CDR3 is TGTGCCAGCAGCCAAGCCCTCCCGACAGGGACCTCTAGCTATGGCTACACCTTC. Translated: CASSQALPTGTSSYGYTF.

The CDR3 region is CASSIKGQIYEQYF. For the CDR3, the DNA is TGTGCCAGTAGTATAAAAGGACAGATCTACGAGCAGTACTTC. The chain has TRBV19 and TRBJ2-7, with TRBD1 as a possible D gene (6 bases). Trimming stripped 2 bases from V and 3 bases from J, with 11 bases between. Germline V gene data show CDR1 as LNHDA and CDR2 as SQIVND (reference sequence). This CDR3 has 14 residues.

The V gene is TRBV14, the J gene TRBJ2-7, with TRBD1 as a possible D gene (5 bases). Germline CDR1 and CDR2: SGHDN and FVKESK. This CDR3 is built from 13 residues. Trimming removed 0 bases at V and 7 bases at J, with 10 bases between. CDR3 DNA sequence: TGTGCCAGCAGCCAAGATCGGGCAGGGGAGCAGTACGTC. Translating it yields CASSQDRAGEQYV.

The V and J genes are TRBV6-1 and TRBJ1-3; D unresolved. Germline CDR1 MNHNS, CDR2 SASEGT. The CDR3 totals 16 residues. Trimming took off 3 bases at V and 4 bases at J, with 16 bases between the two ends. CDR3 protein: CASSELNLGGGNTIYF. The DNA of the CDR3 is TGTGCCAGCAGTGAGCTAAACTTGGGTGGGGGAAACACCATATATTTT.

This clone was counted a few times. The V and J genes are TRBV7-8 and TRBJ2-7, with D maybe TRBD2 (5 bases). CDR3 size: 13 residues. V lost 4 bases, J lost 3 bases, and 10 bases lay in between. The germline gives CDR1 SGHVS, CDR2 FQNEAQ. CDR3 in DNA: TGTGCCAGCAGCTCGGGCGGGCTCTACGAGCAGTACTTC. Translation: CASSSGGLYEQYF. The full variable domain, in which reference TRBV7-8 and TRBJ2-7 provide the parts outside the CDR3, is GAGVSQSPRYKVAKRGQDVALRCDPISGHVSLFWYQQALGQGPEFLTYFQNEAQLDKSGLPSDRFFAERPEGSVSTLKIQRTQQEDSAVYLCASSSGGLYEQYFGPGTRLTVT.

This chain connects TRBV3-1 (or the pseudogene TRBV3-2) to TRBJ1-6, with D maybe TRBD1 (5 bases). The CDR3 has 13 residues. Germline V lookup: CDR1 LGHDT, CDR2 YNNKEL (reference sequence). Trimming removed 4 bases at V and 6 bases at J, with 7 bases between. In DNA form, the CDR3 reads TGTGCCAGCAGCCGGGACGGTAATTCACCCCTCCACTTT. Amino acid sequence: CASSRDGNSPLHF.

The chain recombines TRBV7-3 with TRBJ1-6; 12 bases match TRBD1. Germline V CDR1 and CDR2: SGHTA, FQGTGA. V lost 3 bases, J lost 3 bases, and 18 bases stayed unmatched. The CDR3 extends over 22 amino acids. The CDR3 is CASSFRDRGREGLFLYNSPLHF. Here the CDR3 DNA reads TGTGCCAGCAGCTTCCGGGACAGGGGGCGCGAAGGCCTCTTTCTCTATAATTCACCCCTCCACTTT.

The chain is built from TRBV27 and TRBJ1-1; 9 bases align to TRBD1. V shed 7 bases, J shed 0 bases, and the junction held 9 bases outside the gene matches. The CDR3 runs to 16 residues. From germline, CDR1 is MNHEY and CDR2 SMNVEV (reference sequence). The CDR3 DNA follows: TGTGCCAGCACCAGTTTAGGGGACAGGGTGAACACTGAAGCTTTCTTT. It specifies CASTSLGDRVNTEAFF.

This chain's CDR3 is CASSLDSGASYEQYV. Written as DNA, the CDR3 is TGCGCCAGCAGCTTGGATAGCGGGGCATCCTACGAGCAGTACGTC. The chain recombines TRBV5-1 with TRBJ2-7, with 8 bases fitting TRBD2. Trimming removed 0 bases from V and 1 base from J; junction bases left unmatched: 3. Germline lookup yields CDR1 SGHRS and CDR2 YFSETQ. There are 15 residues in the CDR3.

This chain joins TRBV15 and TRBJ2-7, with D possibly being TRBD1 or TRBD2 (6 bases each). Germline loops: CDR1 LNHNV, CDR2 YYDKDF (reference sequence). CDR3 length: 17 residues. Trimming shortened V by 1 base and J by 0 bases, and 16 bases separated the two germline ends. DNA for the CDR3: TGTGCCACCAGCAGAGGATTGGGGGGCCTGAGCTCCTACGAGCAGTACTTC. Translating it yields CATSRGLGGLSSYEQYF.

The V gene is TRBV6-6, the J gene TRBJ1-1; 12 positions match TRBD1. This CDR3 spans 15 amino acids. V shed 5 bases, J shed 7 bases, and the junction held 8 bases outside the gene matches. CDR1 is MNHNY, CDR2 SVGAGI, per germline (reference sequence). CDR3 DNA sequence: TGTGCCAGCAGTGCCGGGACAGGGGGCAGAGGTGAAGCTTTCTTT. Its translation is CASSAGTGGRGEAFF.

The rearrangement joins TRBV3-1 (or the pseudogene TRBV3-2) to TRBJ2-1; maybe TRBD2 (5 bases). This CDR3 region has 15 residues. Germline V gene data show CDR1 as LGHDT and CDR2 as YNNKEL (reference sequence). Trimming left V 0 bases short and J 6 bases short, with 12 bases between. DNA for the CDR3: TGTGCCAGCAGCCAAGACCCTAGCCGCCTCAATGAGCAGTTCTTC. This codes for CASSQDPSRLNEQFF.

The CDR3 loop reads CASSLVVAGGSTDTQYF. In nucleotides, the CDR3 is TGTGCCAGCAGCTTAGTGGTAGCGGGGGGCAGCACAGATACGCAGTATTTT. The chain uses TRBV7-9 and TRBJ2-3; TRBD2 matches at 10 bases. Germline CDR1 reads SEHNR; CDR2 reads FQNEAQ (reference sequence). Trimming cost V 1 base and J 0 bases; bases outside gene matches: 4. CDR3 length: 17 residues.

The CDR3 coding sequence is TGTGCCAGCAGTTACAGGGGGACTAATGAAAAACTGTTTTTT. Translation: CASSYRGTNEKLFF. The chain joins TRBV6-5 to TRBJ1-4; D perhaps matches TRBD1 (6 bases). Deletions cut 2 bases from V and 2 bases from J, with 6 bases between. The CDR3 extends over 14 amino acids. Germline assignment: CDR1 MNHEY and CDR2 SVGAGI.

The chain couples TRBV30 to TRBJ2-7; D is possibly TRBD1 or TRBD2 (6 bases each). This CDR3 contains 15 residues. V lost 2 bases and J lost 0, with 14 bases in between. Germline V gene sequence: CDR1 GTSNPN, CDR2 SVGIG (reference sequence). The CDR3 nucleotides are TGTGCCTGGAGTCGGCGGGGACACCCCTCCTACGAGCAGTACTTC. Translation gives CAWSRRGHPSYEQYF. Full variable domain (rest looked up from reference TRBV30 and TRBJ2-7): SQTIHQWPATLVQPVGSPLSLECTVEGTSNPNLYWYRQAAGRGLQLLFYSVGIGQISSEVPQNLSASRPQDRQFILSSKKLLLSDSGFYLCAWSRRGHPSYEQYFGPGTRLTVT.

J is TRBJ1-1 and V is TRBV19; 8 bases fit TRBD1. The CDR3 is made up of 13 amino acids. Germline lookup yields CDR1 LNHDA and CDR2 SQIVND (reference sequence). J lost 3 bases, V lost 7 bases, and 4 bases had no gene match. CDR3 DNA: TGTGCCAGTACAGACAGGGGCCACACTGAAGCTTTCTTT. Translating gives CASTDRGHTEAFF.

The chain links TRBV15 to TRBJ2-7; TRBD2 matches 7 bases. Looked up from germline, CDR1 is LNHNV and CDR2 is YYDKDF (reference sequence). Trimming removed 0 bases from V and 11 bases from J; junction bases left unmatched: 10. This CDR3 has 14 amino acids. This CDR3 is CATSRDRQGRGEYF. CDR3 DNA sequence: TGTGCCACCAGCAGAGATCGGCAGGGTCGGGGGGAGTACTTC.

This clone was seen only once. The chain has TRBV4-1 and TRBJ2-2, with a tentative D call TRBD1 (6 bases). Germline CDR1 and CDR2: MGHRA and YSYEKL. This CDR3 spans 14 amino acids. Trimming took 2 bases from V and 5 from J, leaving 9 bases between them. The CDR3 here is CASSQRQGTGELFF. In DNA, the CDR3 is TGCGCCAGCAGCCAACGTCAGGGGACCGGGGAGCTGTTTTTT.

The CDR3 region is CASSQSRAAFNEQFF. In DNA form, the CDR3 reads TGTGCCAGCAGCCAATCCCGGGCAGCCTTCAATGAGCAGTTCTTC. J is TRBJ2-1 and V is TRBV3-1 (or the pseudogene TRBV3-2); D gene uncertain. Trimming removed 2 bases at V and 6 bases at J, with 14 bases between. Germline V gene data show CDR1 as LGHDT and CDR2 as YNNKEL (reference sequence). CDR3 length: 15 amino acids.

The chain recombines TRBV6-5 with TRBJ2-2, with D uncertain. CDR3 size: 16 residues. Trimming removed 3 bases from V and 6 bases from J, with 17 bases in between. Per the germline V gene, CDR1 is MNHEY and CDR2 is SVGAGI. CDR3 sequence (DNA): TGTGCCAGCAGTTATTCCCCCGGCGTTAGGGCCGGGGAGCTGTTTTTT. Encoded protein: CASSYSPGVRAGELFF.